Following are 13 T cell receptor beta chains from one sample sequenced in a study of blood T cell repertoires in COVID-19. TCRdb keeps only in-frame clones here, not all; method: immunoSEQ multiplex PCR. The sample contains some 110,000 clones, about nine tenths of which appear only once. Sequenced material: peripheral blood. These receptors all come from a human donor in a cohort sampled during active COVID-19.

J is TRBJ2-6 and V is TRBV14; 13 bases are shared with TRBD2. The CDR3 has 21 amino acids. From germline, CDR1 is SGHDN and CDR2 FVKESK. Trimming at V came to 1 base and at J to 1 base, leaving 10 bases not matched to a gene. The CDR3 DNA follows: TGTGCCAGCAGCCAAGTAGGGGGACTAGCGGGGATGGTGTCTGGGGCCAACGTCCTGACTTTC. This encodes CASSQVGGLAGMVSGANVLTF.

The rearrangement uses TRBV6-5 and TRBJ2-7; a weak D match, TRBD1 (6 bases). Trimming took 6 bases from V and 6 from J, leaving 18 bases between them. The CDR3 sequence is 14 residues long. The germline V gene has CDR1 MNHEY and CDR2 SVGAGI. CDR3 protein: CASRALDRSGEQYF. CDR3 DNA: TGTGCCAGCAGAGCCTTAGACAGGTCGGGCGAGCAGTACTTC.

V and J are TRBV12-3 or TRBV12-4 and TRBJ2-3; D unclear. V lost 6 bases and J 8 bases, leaving 12 bases between the germline ends. This CDR3 contains 12 residues. The CDR3 is CASSSYASTQYF. Written as DNA, the CDR3 is TGTGCCAGCAGCTCCTACGCGAGTACGCAGTATTTT.

The chain couples TRBV5-4 to TRBJ2-7, with 8 bases fitting TRBD2. Trimming at V came to 3 bases and at J to 2 bases, leaving 7 bases not matched to a gene. The germline V gene has CDR1 SGHNT and CDR2 YYREEE (reference sequence). The CDR3 has 15 amino acids. CDR3 amino acids: CASSSPGGPAYEQYF. CDR3 DNA: TGTGCCAGCAGCTCTCCGGGAGGGCCGGCCTACGAGCAGTACTTC.

The CDR3 protein is CASSQGRGTANEKLFF. The CDR3 DNA sequence: TGTGCCAGCAGCCAAGGGCGGGGGACGGCTAATGAAAAACTGTTTTTT. The V gene is TRBV3-1 (or the pseudogene TRBV3-2), the J gene TRBJ1-4, with D tentatively TRBD1 (5 bases). The germline CDR1 and CDR2 sequences are LGHDT and YNNKEL (reference sequence). The CDR3 totals 16 residues. V lost 1 base to trimming and J lost 3 bases, with 12 bases between them.

V gene TRBV28 combines with J gene TRBJ1-1, with 7 bases fitting TRBD1. Germline loops: CDR1 MDHEN, CDR2 SYDVKM. This CDR3 is built from 18 residues. The trim removed 6 bases at V and 0 bases at J, leaving 16 bases unmatched. The CDR3 region is CASRKKTGQTLVNTEAFF. The CDR3 DNA is TGTGCCAGCAGGAAAAAAACGGGACAGACCTTAGTGAACACTGAAGCTTTCTTT.

This clone was seen a handful of times. The V and J genes are TRBV18 and TRBJ2-7; 8 bases map to TRBD2. Per germline, CDR1 KGHSH and CDR2 LQKENI. The CDR3 is made up of 17 amino acids. The trim removed 3 bases at V and 2 bases at J, leaving 12 bases unmatched. This CDR3 reads CASSPSLHSGTPYEQYF. The CDR3 DNA sequence: TGTGCCAGCTCACCGTCCCTTCATAGCGGGACGCCCTACGAGCAGTACTTC.

CDR3 sequence: CASSIESRTGELFF. CDR3 nucleotide sequence: TGTGCCAGTAGTATAGAGAGCCGCACCGGGGAGCTGTTTTTT. The chain joins TRBV19 to TRBJ2-2; D gene unclear. CDR3 length equals 14 residues. Trimming shortened V by 0 bases and J by 4 bases, and 6 bases separated the two germline ends. Germline lookup yields CDR1 LNHDA and CDR2 SQIVND (reference sequence).

The chain links TRBV9 to TRBJ2-2; the match to TRBD2 covers 11 bases. V dropped 0 bases and J dropped 6; count of bases not matched to a gene: 4. The CDR3 totals 16 residues. CDR1 and CDR2 from the germline V gene are SGDLS and YYNGEE. The CDR3 sequence is CASSVDLAGGAGELFF. The CDR3 DNA reads as TGTGCCAGCAGCGTAGATTTAGCGGGAGGGGCCGGGGAGCTGTTTTTT.

This chain joins TRBV5-4 and TRBJ1-2; D possibly corresponds to TRBD1 (5 bases). Trimming removed 0 bases at V and 4 bases at J, with 10 bases between. The CDR3 runs 14 residues. Looked up from germline, CDR1 is SGHNT and CDR2 is YYREEE (reference sequence). The CDR3 DNA follows: TGTGCCAGCAGCTTGGCCGGGGGTCTCTATGGCTACACCTTC. Translated: CASSLAGGLYGYTF.

The V gene is TRBV19, the J gene TRBJ2-1; perhaps TRBD1 as D (7 bases). Deletions cut 3 bases from V and 5 bases from J, with 11 bases between. Germline CDR1 reads LNHDA; CDR2 reads SQIVND (reference sequence). The CDR3 length is 14 residues. The CDR3 here is CASSMRDRDNEQFF. As DNA, the CDR3 is TGTGCCAGTAGTATGCGGGACAGAGACAATGAGCAGTTCTTC.

The rearrangement joins TRBV18 to TRBJ2-5; TRBD2 is a possible D gene (5 bases). The germline V gene has CDR1 KGHSH and CDR2 LQKENI. Trimming shortened V by 2 bases and J by 2 bases, and 6 bases separated the two germline ends. The CDR3 loop spans 13 amino acids. The CDR3 DNA reads TGTGCCAGCTCACCAGGACTTCAAGAGACCCAGTACTTC. It is translated as CASSPGLQETQYF.

This chain uses TRBV7-7 with TRBJ2-5; tentative D call: TRBD2 (5 bases). V was trimmed by 4 bases and J by 3 bases, leaving 15 bases between them. The germline CDR1 and CDR2 sequences are SSHAT and FNYEAQ (reference sequence). This CDR3 has 15 amino acids. CDR3: CASSWGASIKETQYF. The CDR3 nucleotides read TGTGCCAGCAGCTGGGGAGCCAGCATTAAAGAGACCCAGTACTTC.